The 15 T cell receptor beta chains in this list originate from one sample, sequenced in a study of identical twins. MiXCR, applied by TCRdb to the 5' RACE reads, yields one record per CDR3 protein. This table has some 630,000 distinct CDR3 sequences, just over 7% appearing once. The data also belong to a second study, concerning yellow fever vaccine responses in identical twins.

The specimen sequenced was PBMCs. The receptor source for this set is a woman in her late teens or twenties in good health.

J is TRBJ2-1 and V is TRBV12-3 or TRBV12-4; D gene uncertain. This CDR3 is built from 16 residues. V was trimmed by 5 bases and J by 3 bases, leaving 17 bases between them. CDR3 bases: TGTGCCAGCAGTAGGAGAAGTCTGGGGTACTACAATGAGCAGTTCTTC. This gives the protein CASSRRSLGYYNEQFF.

The V gene is TRBV29-1, the J gene TRBJ1-2; D not resolved. The germline gives CDR1 SQVTM, CDR2 ANQGSEA. The CDR3 contains 11 residues. The V and J ends lost 0 bases and 7 bases respectively, with 6 bases between them. DNA for the CDR3: TGCAGCGTTGAAGATCGGCTTGGCTACACCTTC. It codes for CSVEDRLGYTF.

This clonotype was seen more than once but under ten times. The V and J genes are TRBV10-3 and TRBJ1-2, with 7 bases aligning to TRBD1. CDR3 length equals 13 residues. Germline values: CDR1 ENHRY, CDR2 SYGVKD. With V trimmed by 5 bases and J by 8 bases, 8 bases remained unmatched. In DNA, the CDR3 is TGTGCCATCAGTCGGGACAGCCCGGGCGGCTACACCTTC. Translation: CAISRDSPGGYTF.

This clonotype was seen ten or more times. J is TRBJ1-1 and V is TRBV29-1; D is unclear. V was trimmed by 2 bases and J by 2 bases, leaving 12 bases between them. The CDR3 sequence is 14 residues long. Germline-derived CDR1 and CDR2 are SQVTM and ANQGSEA. DNA of the CDR3: TGCAGCGTTGAAAGTCCTCAGGAAAACACTGAAGCTTTCTTT. Translated, it gives CSVESPQENTEAFF.

This clonotype has just a few counts. The rearrangement uses TRBV5-1 and TRBJ2-1, with 14 bases lining up with TRBD2. The V gene's germline CDR1 is SGHRS and CDR2 YFSETQ. The CDR3 spans 18 residues. V lost 4 bases, J lost 2 bases, and 8 bases stayed unmatched. For the CDR3, the DNA is TGCGCCAGCAGCAGCGGGACTAGCGGGAGCGTCACCTACAATGAGCAGTTCTTC. Translation: CASSSGTSGSVTYNEQFF.

This clonotype was observed at least ten times. The chain couples TRBV5-1 to TRBJ2-2; D possibly corresponds to TRBD1 (5 bases). The germline V gene has CDR1 SGHRS and CDR2 YFSETQ. The V gene lost 0 bases and the J gene lost 1 base, with 10 bases spanning the gap. The CDR3 contains 16 residues. CDR3 DNA: TGCGCCAGCAGCTTGGAGACAGCGATGAACACCGGGGAGCTGTTTTTT. This gives the protein CASSLETAMNTGELFF.

This clonotype was detected ten times or more. The V gene is TRBV5-1, the J gene TRBJ2-1; 9 bases align to TRBD2. This CDR3 contains 17 residues. Trimming took 5 bases from V and 4 from J; bases not matched to a gene: 13. Germline V gene data show CDR1 as SGHRS and CDR2 as YFSETQ. CDR3 nucleotide sequence: TGCGCCAGCAGAGCGGGAGGAGCCCGCCCCCAATACAATGAGCAGTTCTTC. Amino acid sequence: CASRAGGARPQYNEQFF.

A few counts support this clonotype. The chain is built from TRBV27 and TRBJ2-2; the D is unclear. Germline V gene sequence: CDR1 MNHEY, CDR2 SMNVEV (reference sequence). Between the trimmed V and J ends, which lost 0 bases and 5 bases, there was a span of 13 bases. The CDR3 totals 16 residues. CDR3 DNA: TGTGCCAGCAGTTTATCGAGGTCCAGCAAGACCGGGGAGCTGTTTTTT. It is translated as CASSLSRSSKTGELFF.

The chain has TRBV12-3 or TRBV12-4 and TRBJ2-1; TRBD2 matches at 8 bases. The CDR3 spans 17 residues. V shed 5 bases, J shed 2 bases, and the junction held 11 bases outside the gene matches. The CDR3 DNA sequence: TGTGCCAGCAGTCGCTTTATTGGGCGGGGGGCCTACAATGAGCAGTTCTTC. Translation: CASSRFIGRGAYNEQFF.

This sequence joins TRBV12-3 or TRBV12-4 and TRBJ2-2; possible D gene TRBD2, 6 bases. V lost 6 bases and J 10 bases, leaving 9 bases between the germline ends. CDR3 length: 11 residues. DNA for the CDR3: TGTGCCAGCAGGGGGGGAGAGGAGCTGTTTTTT. The encoded protein is CASRGGEELFF.

This chain links TRBV6-5 with TRBJ2-5; 11 bases map to TRBD2. CDR3 size: 17 residues. Germline CDR1 MNHEY, CDR2 SVGAGI. Trimming removed 2 bases from V and 2 bases from J; junction bases left unmatched: 7. The CDR3 DNA sequence: TGTGCCAGCAGTTACCCCGCCAGACTAGCGGGACAAGAGACCCAGTACTTC. It codes for CASSYPARLAGQETQYF.

The table lists this clonotype with many counts. This rearrangement joins TRBV7-6 to TRBJ2-7; 9 bases line up with TRBD2. This CDR3 spans 13 amino acids. V trimming: 4 bases; J trimming: 5 bases; junction bases outside the gene matches: 3. CDR1 and CDR2 (germline): SGHVS, FNYEAQ. DNA of the CDR3: TGTGCCAGCAGCTCCGGACTAGCGAACGAGCAGTACTTC. It specifies CASSSGLANEQYF.

The rearrangement links TRBV5-1 to TRBJ1-2; no firm D call. V lost 4 bases and J lost 8, with 21 bases in between. The V gene's germline CDR1 is SGHRS and CDR2 YFSETQ. The CDR3 consists of 15 residues. The CDR3 region is CASSPVRAPDGGYTF. The CDR3 DNA reads TGCGCCAGCAGCCCGGTCCGGGCCCCGGATGGCGGCTACACCTTC.

The sample holds many counts of this clonotype. The V call is TRBV11-2, the J call TRBJ2-7, with a possible D match to TRBD1 (5 bases). V was cut by 5 bases and J by 2 bases, with 13 bases left in between. Germline V lookup: CDR1 SGHAT, CDR2 FQNNGV. This CDR3 spans 14 amino acids. CDR3 amino acids: CASSTRQLPYEQYV. In DNA, the CDR3 is TGTGCCAGCAGCACCCGACAGTTACCCTACGAGCAGTACGTC.

The genes are TRBV2 and TRBJ2-3; a possible D gene is TRBD1 (6 bases). Trimming cost V 4 bases and J 1 base, with 12 bases left between them. The CDR3 has 15 amino acids. Germline loops: CDR1 SNHLY, CDR2 FYNNEI. CDR3 sequence: CASSVQGSGTDTQYF. The CDR3 coding sequence is TGTGCCAGCAGTGTACAGGGTTCGGGCACAGATACGCAGTATTTT.